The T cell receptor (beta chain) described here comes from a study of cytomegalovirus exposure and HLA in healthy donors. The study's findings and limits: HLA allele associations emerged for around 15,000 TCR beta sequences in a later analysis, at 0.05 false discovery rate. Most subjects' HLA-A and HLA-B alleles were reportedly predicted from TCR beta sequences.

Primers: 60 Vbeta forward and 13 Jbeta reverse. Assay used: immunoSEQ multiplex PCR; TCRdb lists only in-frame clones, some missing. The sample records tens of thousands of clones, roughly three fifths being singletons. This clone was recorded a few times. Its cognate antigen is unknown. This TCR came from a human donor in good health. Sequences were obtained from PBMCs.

The CDR3 region has the DNA TGTGCCAGCAGCCCCATGGGGGCGCAACTGTTTTTT. This translates into CASSPMGAQLFF. V is TRBV5-4 and J is TRBJ1-4; D perhaps matches TRBD1 (6 bases). The CDR3 has 12 amino acids. Trimming pared 4 bases from V and 12 bases from J, leaving 13 bases between. Per the germline V gene, CDR1 is SGHNT and CDR2 is YYREEE (reference sequence).